The 26 T cell receptor beta chains below come from one sample, sequenced in a study of CD8+CD57+ T cells in acquired aplastic anemia. Both TCR beta VDJ combination and CDR3 sequence profiling were carried out. Genomic DNA was the template for this profiling. TCRdb itself ran the reads through MiXCR, one entry per CDR3 protein. The sample lists some 200,000 distinct CDR3 sequences; approximately 52% were seen once. Individuals selected for sequencing had exhibited CD8+CD57+ cell expansion on flow cytometry. The sequencing sample was made of sorted CD4+, CD8+, or CD8+CD57+ T cells (not recorded which) from PBMCs. The receptors originated from a human donor with aplastic anemia.

J is TRBJ2-5 and V is TRBV7-6, with D tentatively TRBD1 (7 bases). The CDR3 is 14 residues long. Trimming removed 5 bases from V and 4 bases from J, with 14 bases in between. The germline gives CDR1 SGHVS, CDR2 FNYEAQ. The CDR3 DNA reads as TGTGCCAGCAGCATGAGGGGGCGGGGAGAGACCCAGTACTTC. This gives the protein CASSMRGRGETQYF.

This clonotype came up a few times. The V and J genes are TRBV3-1 and TRBJ1-2; unclear D gene. V dropped 1 base and J dropped 2 bases, with 8 bases sitting between them. The CDR3 has 14 amino acids. Germline V CDR1 and CDR2: LGHDT, YNNKEL (reference sequence). CDR3 sequence: CASSQVVRNYGYTF. CDR3 sequence (DNA): TGTGCCAGCAGCCAAGTCGTAAGGAACTATGGCTACACCTTC.

This chain connects TRBV10-2 to TRBJ1-1; unclear D gene. The ends were cut back, 7 bases at V and 8 bases at J, with 17 bases in the middle. This CDR3 spans 13 amino acids. CDR1 WSHSY and CDR2 SAAADI come from the germline V gene. CDR3 sequence reads: CASKTGEHLEAFF. CDR3 coding DNA: TGCGCCAGCAAAACGGGTGAACATCTGGAAGCTTTCTTT.

The chain has TRBV7-2 and TRBJ2-7, with TRBD1 as a possible D gene (6 bases). The CDR3 length is 14 residues. V lost 4 bases and J lost 4, with 14 bases in between. Germline CDR1 is SGHTA and CDR2 is FQGNSA. CDR3: CASSSQWGPYEQYF. CDR3 coding DNA: TGTGCCAGCAGCTCCCAATGGGGGCCGTACGAGCAGTACTTC.

In its sample, this clonotype was seen many times. The chain uses TRBV4-3 and TRBJ1-2; D is uncertain. CDR3 length equals 14 residues. Trimming cost V 0 bases and J 7 bases, with 12 bases left between them. Looked up from germline, CDR1 is LGHNA and CDR2 is YSLEER. The CDR3 protein is CASSQDVRGSGYTF. CDR3 nucleotides: TGCGCCAGCAGCCAAGATGTACGGGGTAGTGGCTACACCTTC.

V is TRBV14 and J is TRBJ1-1; D remains unclear. This CDR3 region has 13 residues. CDR1 is SGHDN, CDR2 FVKESK, per germline. V lost 6 bases, J lost 2 bases, and 10 bases lay in between. The CDR3 DNA follows: TGTGCCAGCAGAGTAAGCCTTAACACTGAAGCTTTCTTT. Protein product: CASRVSLNTEAFF.

This clonotype was detected only a few times. Possible read error: a much larger clone is one base away. The chain carries TRBV19 and TRBJ2-7, with no clear D. Germline assignment: CDR1 LNHDA and CDR2 SQIVND (reference sequence). Trimming removed 0 bases from V and 10 bases from J, with 13 bases in between. This CDR3 region has 13 residues. CDR3 in DNA: TGTGCCAGTAGTATAGACCAGGACCTTAATCAGTACTTC. This sequence encodes CASSIDQDLNQYF.

The V and J genes are TRBV5-6 and TRBJ1-2; D might be TRBD1 (5 bases). The CDR3 loop spans 15 amino acids. Germline assignment: CDR1 SGHDT and CDR2 YYEEEE. The V end was cut by 1 base, the J end by 4 bases, with 14 bases between. The CDR3 region is CASSLYGGPIYGYTF. CDR3 coding DNA: TGTGCCAGCAGCTTGTACGGGGGTCCTATCTATGGCTACACCTTC.

Points on this clonotype: Given a much more abundant clone one base away, this may be a read error. This chain joins TRBV5-1 and TRBJ1-1; no firm D call. The CDR3 is 13 residues long. The germline V gene encodes CDR1 SGHRS and CDR2 YFSETQ. The chain's CDR3 is CTSSSPGSTEAFF. DNA of the CDR3: TGCACCAGCAGCTCGCCGGGGAGCACTGAAGCTTTCTTT. Full variable domain (remainder filled in from reference TRBV5-1 and TRBJ1-1): KAGVTQTPRYLIKTRGQQVTLSCSPISGHRSVSWYQQTPGQGLQFLFEYFSETQRNKGNFPGRFSGRQFSNSRSEMNVSTLELGDSALYLCTSSSPGSTEAFFGQGTRLTVV.

The rearrangement joins TRBV7-3 to TRBJ2-5, with TRBD2 matching over 10 bases. J gave up 4 bases and V 1 base, and 6 bases lay outside the gene matches. CDR3 size: 16 residues. Germline-derived CDR1 and CDR2 are SGHTA and FQGTGA. CDR3 bases: TGTGCCAGCAGCTTAAGGGCTAGCGGGAGTGGAGAGACCCAGTACTTC. It codes for CASSLRASGSGETQYF.

The chain uses TRBV11-2 and TRBJ2-4; the D gene is possibly TRBD2 (5 bases). This CDR3 comprises 15 residues. The germline V and J ends were trimmed by 1 base and 7 bases, with 14 bases remaining between them. CDR1 is SGHAT and CDR2 is FQNNGV in the germline V gene. The CDR3 loop is CASSLAVGVANIQYF. The CDR3 DNA sequence: TGTGCCAGCAGCTTAGCGGTTGGGGTAGCGAACATTCAGTACTTC.

This clonotype has a handful of counts. The chain employs TRBV6-1 and TRBJ2-3; 11 positions match TRBD2. V lost 7 bases and J lost 11; bases outside the gene matches: 17. Germline values: CDR1 MNHNS, CDR2 SASEGT. This CDR3 contains 16 residues. This CDR3 reads CASKAGLAGGPGVQYF. CDR3 sequence (DNA): TGTGCCAGCAAGGCCGGTCTAGCGGGGGGCCCCGGGGTGCAGTATTTT.

This clonotype was seen a handful of times. This chain joins TRBV6-1 and TRBJ2-7; 7 bases are shared with TRBD1. The V gene's germline CDR1 is MNHNS and CDR2 SASEGT. J was trimmed by 1 base and V by 5 bases; bases with no gene match: 14. CDR3 length: 17 residues. The CDR3 nucleotides read TGTGCCAGCAGTATTTCACAGGGGCCGACCCGATCCTACGAGCAGTACTTC. Amino acid sequence: CASSISQGPTRSYEQYF.

This clonotype came up many times. The chain employs TRBV24-1 and TRBJ1-2; TRBD1 might be the D (5 bases). The CDR3 contains 14 residues. Trimming pared 4 bases from V and 2 bases from J, leaving 10 bases between. Looked up from germline, CDR1 is KGHDR and CDR2 is SFDVKD. CDR3 amino acids: CATSDRTKNYGYTF. The CDR3 nucleotides are TGTGCCACCAGTGACAGGACAAAAAACTATGGCTACACCTTC.

A few counts support this clonotype. The V and J genes are TRBV2 and TRBJ2-7, with D unresolved. V lost 0 bases, J lost 0 bases, and 9 bases lay in between. The CDR3 contains 15 residues. CDR1 and CDR2 (germline): SNHLY, FYNNEI. The CDR3 nucleotides are TGTGCCAGCAGTGAAGCTGCCACGAGCTCCTACGAGCAGTACTTC. It codes for CASSEAATSSYEQYF. Supplemented by reference TRBV2 and TRBJ2-7, the full variable domain reads EPEVTQTPSHQVTQMGQEVILRCVPISNHLYFYWYRQILGQKVEFLVSFYNNEISEKSEIFDDQFSVERPDGSNFTLKIRSTKLEDSAMYFCASSEAATSSYEQYFGPGTRLTVT.

At least ten counts were recorded for this clonotype. The genes are TRBV4-2 and TRBJ1-6; 9 bases match TRBD1. V shed 0 bases and J 10 bases; nucleotides not matched to a gene: 4. Germline CDR1 and CDR2: LGHNA and YNFKEQ. The CDR3 has 15 residues. The CDR3 region has the DNA TGTGCCAGCAGCCAAGACACAGGGGGCAGGTCACCCCTCCACTTT. The encoded protein is CASSQDTGGRSPLHF.

Only a few counts were recorded for this clonotype. The CDR3 sequence: CASSYSSPGKDNQPQHF. The CDR3 nucleotides are TGTGCCAGCAGTTACTCGAGTCCGGGTAAGGACAATCAGCCCCAGCATTTT. The chain links TRBV6-5 to TRBJ1-5; D not resolved. Per the germline V gene, CDR1 is MNHEY and CDR2 is SVGAGI. The V and J ends lost 0 bases and 3 bases respectively, with 15 bases between them. The CDR3 has 17 amino acids.

This clonotype has a handful of counts. The chain couples TRBV24-1 to TRBJ2-5; D is possibly TRBD1 (7 bases). The V gene lost 2 bases and the J gene lost 2 bases, with 14 bases spanning the gap. The length of the CDR3 is 16 residues. CDR1 is KGHDR and CDR2 is SFDVKD in the germline V gene. The chain's CDR3 is CATSDSLTGRQETQYF. The CDR3 DNA follows: TGTGCCACCAGTGATTCCCTGACAGGGAGGCAAGAGACCCAGTACTTC.

This chain joins TRBV10-3 and TRBJ1-2, with 10 bases that match TRBD1. CDR3 size: 14 residues. V trimming: 3 bases; J trimming: 4 bases; junction bases outside the gene matches: 2. From germline, CDR1 is ENHRY and CDR2 SYGVKD. The CDR3 reads CAISDGTGAYGYTF. CDR3 DNA: TGTGCCATCAGTGACGGGACAGGGGCCTATGGCTACACCTTC.

The CDR3 bases are TGCAGTGCTACAGGGACAAGAAGCTCTGGAAACACCATATATTTT. Translating gives CSATGTRSSGNTIYF. This chain links TRBV20-1 with TRBJ1-3; weak D call: TRBD1 (6 bases). V lost 4 bases to trimming and J lost 0 bases, with 13 bases between them. The germline CDR1 and CDR2 sequences are DFQATT and SNEGSKA (reference sequence). The CDR3 totals 15 residues.

This sequence joins TRBV20-1 and TRBJ2-1, with 7 bases that match TRBD2. CDR3 length: 14 residues. CDR1 DFQATT and CDR2 SNEGSKA come from the germline V gene (reference sequence). The V segment lost 4 bases and the J segment 10 bases; nucleotides outside the gene matches: 13. The CDR3: CSAIRGSGTYEQFF. CDR3 in DNA: TGCAGTGCTATACGGGGCAGCGGGACCTACGAGCAGTTCTTC.

The chain employs TRBV29-1 and TRBJ2-5, with 9 bases aligning to TRBD2. Germline CDR1 SQVTM, CDR2 ANQGSEA. This CDR3 spans 16 amino acids. V lost 3 bases, J lost 4 bases, and 12 bases stayed unmatched. This CDR3 is CSVEELGGRAGETQYF. CDR3 DNA: TGCAGCGTTGAGGAACTGGGCGGGAGGGCCGGAGAGACCCAGTACTTC.

The chain combines TRBV19 with TRBJ1-2; D call uncertain. This CDR3 region has 11 residues. V lost 4 bases to trimming and J lost 8 bases, with 8 bases between them. The V gene's germline CDR1 is LNHDA and CDR2 SQIVND (reference sequence). This chain's CDR3 is CASSTWTGYTF. CDR3 coding DNA: TGTGCCAGTAGTACCTGGACGGGCTACACCTTC.

This clonotype has at least ten counts. It is likely a read error, because the conserved phenylalanine at the end of the CDR3 is missing. The DNA is left out, because the CDR3 cannot be placed on it with certainty; the CDR3 is given as TCRdb lists it. The chain employs TRBV6-1 and TRBJ2-5; the table's D call TRBD2 went unverified against the DNA. The CDR3 contains 12 residues when both ends are counted. CDR1 and CDR2 (germline): MNHNS, SASEGT. The CDR3 here is CASRDPPRGISA.

The chain joins TRBV11-1 to TRBJ2-6, with unresolved D. The CDR3 covers 16 residues. Germline assignment: CDR1 SGHAT and CDR2 FQDESV (reference sequence). The V end was cut by 4 bases, the J end by 2 bases, with 12 bases between. CDR3 amino acids: CASSSVRLAGANVLTF. For the CDR3, the DNA is TGTGCCAGCAGCTCTGTGCGGCTTGCTGGGGCCAACGTCCTGACTTTC.

The chain carries TRBV10-3 and TRBJ2-1; 7 positions match TRBD1. V lost 6 bases to trimming and J lost 6 bases; unmatched junction nucleotides: 8. The CDR3 covers 14 residues. Per germline, CDR1 ENHRY and CDR2 SYGVKD. CDR3 residues: CAISPRSGGNEQFF. The CDR3 DNA reads TGTGCCATCAGCCCCAGATCAGGGGGCAATGAGCAGTTCTTC.